The 11 T cell receptor beta chains below all came from one sample that was sequenced in a study of blood T cells in healthy people across ages. With a J-beta primer mix and a sample-barcoded 5' primer, a second PCR ran about 7 to 12 cycles. TCRdb itself ran the 5' RACE reads through MiXCR, one entry per CDR3 protein. Of roughly 1,300,000 distinct CDR3 sequences listed, approximately 59% are singletons. Specimen: blood. These receptor sequences come from a man between 18 and 35 years old in good health.

This clonotype has a handful of counts. The chain links TRBV12-3 or TRBV12-4 to TRBJ2-1; the match to TRBD1 covers 7 bases. V trimming: 3 bases; J trimming: 11 bases; junction bases outside the gene matches: 4. The CDR3 covers 12 residues. Here the CDR3 DNA reads TGTGCCAGCAGTTTCGGACAGGCTAAGCAGTTCTTC. Amino acid sequence: CASSFGQAKQFF.

This sequence joins TRBV4-2 and TRBJ2-7; D call uncertain. TRBJ2-5 explains the end of the DNA better; the J call may be wrong. Germline lookup yields CDR1 LGHNA and CDR2 YNFKEQ. This CDR3 spans 14 amino acids. The CDR3 DNA sequence: TGTGCCAGCAGCCAAGAGGGTTTTTCAGAGACCCAGTACTTC. Amino acids: CASSQEGFSETQYF.

The chain links TRBV6-5 to TRBJ2-3; tentative D call: TRBD1 (6 bases). The CDR3 runs to 12 residues. Germline CDR1 is MNHEY and CDR2 is SVGAGI. V was pared by 7 bases and J by 7 bases, with 12 bases between. As DNA, the CDR3 is TGTGCCAGCATGACGACAGGCTATACGCAGTATTTT. Protein product: CASMTTGYTQYF.

V gene TRBV11-2 combines with J gene TRBJ1-2; 9 bases are shared with TRBD1. The CDR3 is made up of 15 amino acids. V trimming: 2 bases; J trimming: 4 bases; junction bases outside the gene matches: 5. Looked up from germline, CDR1 is SGHAT and CDR2 is FQNNGV. The CDR3 DNA reads as TGTGCCAGCAGCTTAACCGGGACAGGGTTCTATGGCTACACCTTC. Protein sequence: CASSLTGTGFYGYTF.

The J gene is TRBJ1-3, the V gene TRBV12-5; D uncertain. Germline V gene sequence: CDR1 LGHNT, CDR2 FRNRAP. CDR3 length: 14 amino acids. Trimming left V 6 bases short and J 0 bases short, with 9 bases between. The CDR3 DNA reads TGTGCTAGTGGGCACACAGTCTCTGGAAACACCATATATTTT. Residues: CASGHTVSGNTIYF. The whole variable domain, remainder taken from reference TRBV12-5 and TRBJ1-3, is DARVTQTPRHKVTEMGQEVTMRCQPILGHNTVFWYRQTMMQGLELLAYFRNRAPLDDSGMPKDRFSAEMPDATLATLKIQPSEPRDSAVYFCASGHTVSGNTIYFGEGSWLTVV.

Only a few counts were recorded for this clonotype. The chain carries TRBV28 and TRBJ2-2; D perhaps matches TRBD2 (6 bases). The CDR3 covers 16 residues. Germline V lookup: CDR1 MDHEN, CDR2 SYDVKM. V gave up 6 bases and J gave up 8 bases, with 22 bases separating them. This chain's CDR3 is CASREGRPGSLGELFF. The DNA of the CDR3 is TGTGCCAGCAGGGAGGGTCGACCGGGCTCGTTAGGGGAGCTGTTTTTT.

This clonotype was counted between two and nine times. This rearrangement joins TRBV12-3 or TRBV12-4 to TRBJ1-5; D gene uncertain. The CDR3 extends over 13 amino acids. The germline V and J ends were trimmed by 7 bases and 5 bases, with 12 bases remaining between them. As DNA, the CDR3 is TGTGCCAGCACCCATCAAGGGCATCAGCCCCAGCATTTT. Its translation is CASTHQGHQPQHF.

There are a few counts of this clonotype. The chain couples TRBV6-6 to TRBJ1-4, with TRBD1 matching over 8 bases. CDR3 length: 15 amino acids. After removal of 5 bases from V and 0 bases from J, the junction contained 2 bases not matched to a gene. Germline CDR1 is MNHNY and CDR2 is SVGAGI (reference sequence). This chain's CDR3 is CASSGQGATNEKLFF. Here the CDR3 DNA reads TGTGCCAGCAGTGGACAGGGTGCAACTAATGAAAAACTGTTTTTT.

This chain joins TRBV10-3 and TRBJ2-2, with TRBD1 identical over 9 bases. Looked up from germline, CDR1 is ENHRY and CDR2 is SYGVKD. This CDR3 region has 15 residues. J lost 1 base, V lost 9 bases, and 6 bases had no gene match. CDR3 in amino acids: CAISRDRENTGELFF. In nucleotides, the CDR3 is TGTGCCATATCCCGGGACAGGGAGAACACCGGGGAGCTGTTTTTT.

The gene calls are TRBV10-3 and TRBJ2-7; 8 nucleotides match TRBD2. Trimming at V came to 10 bases and at J to 6 bases, leaving 20 bases not matched to a gene. In germline, CDR1 is ENHRY, CDR2 SYGVKD. CDR3 size: 16 residues. In DNA, the CDR3 is TGTGCCACCAACGGCGGTAGCGGGAAGAGTACTCGCGAGCAGTACTTC. Amino acids: CATNGGSGKSTREQYF.

The rearrangement joins TRBV20-1 to TRBJ2-7, with unresolved D. Germline V gives CDR1 DFQATT, CDR2 SNEGSKA (reference sequence). Trimming removed 2 bases from V and 7 bases from J, with 15 bases in between. The CDR3 totals 13 residues. In DNA form, the CDR3 reads TGCAGTGCTAGAATCCCCTCCTACAATGAGCAGTACTTC. Translation: CSARIPSYNEQYF.